Sequencing of this T cell receptor (beta chain) was carried out in a study of blood T cell repertoires in COVID-19. Study context: The samples span acute and convalescent COVID-19 from the United States, Italy and Spain. Nucleic acid was either cDNA or gDNA, and it came from T cells, B-cell-depleted T cells, or PBMCs.

In the authors' workflow: How many nucleated cells were present was estimated from reference gene primer amplification. Measured with immunoSEQ multiplex PCR; TCRdb has only the in-frame clones, and not every one. V, J and clone size derive from that table, while D and trimming were established from the DNA sequence. Of tens of thousands of clones listed, around 76% were seen once; the top ten hold around 27%. The sample comprised peripheral blood. The origin of this receptor is a woman of 80 years or more with active or convalescent COVID-19.

The CDR3 DNA reads TGTGCCATCCGACAGGGAAATGGCTACACCTTC. This translates into CAIRQGNGYTF. This chain uses TRBV2 with TRBJ1-2; TRBD1 agrees at 7 bases. Per germline, CDR1 SNHLY and CDR2 FYNNEI. The CDR3 runs to 11 residues. V gave up 10 bases and J gave up 6 bases; unmatched junction bases: 5.